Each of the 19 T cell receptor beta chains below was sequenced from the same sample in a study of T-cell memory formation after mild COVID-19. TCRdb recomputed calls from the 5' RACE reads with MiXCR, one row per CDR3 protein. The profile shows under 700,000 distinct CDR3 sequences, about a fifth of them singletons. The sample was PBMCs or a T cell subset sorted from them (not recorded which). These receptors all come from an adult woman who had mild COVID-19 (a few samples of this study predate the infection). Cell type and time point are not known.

Here the CDR3 DNA reads TGTGCCAGCAGCTTTTCTAGCGGGAGAAGAGGCAAAAACATTCAGTACTTC. The encoded protein is CASSFSSGRRGKNIQYF. The chain has TRBV11-2 and TRBJ2-4; TRBD2 matches at 10 bases. The CDR3 is 17 residues long. Germline CDR1 is SGHAT and CDR2 is FQNNGV. V was pared by 3 bases and J by 3 bases, with 8 bases of the junction left unmatched.

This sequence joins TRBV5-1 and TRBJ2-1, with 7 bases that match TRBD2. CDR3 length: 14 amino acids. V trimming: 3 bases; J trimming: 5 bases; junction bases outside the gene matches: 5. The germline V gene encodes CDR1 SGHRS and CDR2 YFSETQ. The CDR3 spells CASSWSGTDNEQFF. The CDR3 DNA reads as TGCGCCAGCAGCTGGAGCGGGACCGACAATGAGCAGTTCTTC.

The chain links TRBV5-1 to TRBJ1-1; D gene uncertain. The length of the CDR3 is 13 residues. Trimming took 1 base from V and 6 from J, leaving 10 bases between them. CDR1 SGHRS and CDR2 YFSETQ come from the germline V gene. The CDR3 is CASSLPGVPEAFF. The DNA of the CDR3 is TGCGCCAGCAGCTTGCCCGGGGTACCTGAAGCTTTCTTT.

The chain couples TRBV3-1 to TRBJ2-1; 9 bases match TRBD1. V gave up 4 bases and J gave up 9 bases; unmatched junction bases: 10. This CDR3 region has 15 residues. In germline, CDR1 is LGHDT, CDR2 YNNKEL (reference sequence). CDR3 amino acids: CASSRGTGSRSEQFF. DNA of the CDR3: TGTGCCAGCAGCCGCGGGACAGGGAGCCGTAGTGAGCAGTTCTTC.

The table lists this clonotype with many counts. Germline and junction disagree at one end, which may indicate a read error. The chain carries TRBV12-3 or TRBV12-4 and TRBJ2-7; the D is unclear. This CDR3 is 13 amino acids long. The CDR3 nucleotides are TGTGCCAGCAGCTTAGGCGTGACCTACGAGCAGTACTTC. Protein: CASSLGVTYEQYF.

In DNA form, the CDR3 reads TGTGCCAGCAGCTTGGGGGGCGTCTACTATGGCTACACCTTC. Translation: CASSLGGVYYGYTF. The chain joins TRBV7-9 to TRBJ1-2; a weak D match, TRBD1 (6 bases). This CDR3 contains 14 residues. Deletions cut 3 bases from V and 3 bases from J, with 11 bases between. Germline V gives CDR1 SEHNR, CDR2 FQNEAQ (reference sequence).

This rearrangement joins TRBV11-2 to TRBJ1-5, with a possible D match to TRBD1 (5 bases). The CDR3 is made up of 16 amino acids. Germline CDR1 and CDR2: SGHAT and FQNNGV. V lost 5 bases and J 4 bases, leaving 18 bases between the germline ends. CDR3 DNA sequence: TGTGCCAGCAGCCAAGGATGGGGCCGATCGAATCAGCCCCAGCATTTT. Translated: CASSQGWGRSNQPQHF.

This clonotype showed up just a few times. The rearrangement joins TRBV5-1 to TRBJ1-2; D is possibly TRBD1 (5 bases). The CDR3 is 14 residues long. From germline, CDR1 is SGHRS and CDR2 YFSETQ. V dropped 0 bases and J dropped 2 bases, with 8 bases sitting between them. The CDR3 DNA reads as TGCGCCAGCAGCTTGGAGGGGCTGAACTATGGCTACACCTTC. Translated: CASSLEGLNYGYTF. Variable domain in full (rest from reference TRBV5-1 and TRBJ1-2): KAGVTQTPRYLIKTRGQQVTLSCSPISGHRSVSWYQQTPGQGLQFLFEYFSETQRNKGNFPGRFSGRQFSNSRSEMNVSTLELGDSALYLCASSLEGLNYGYTFGSGTRLTVV.

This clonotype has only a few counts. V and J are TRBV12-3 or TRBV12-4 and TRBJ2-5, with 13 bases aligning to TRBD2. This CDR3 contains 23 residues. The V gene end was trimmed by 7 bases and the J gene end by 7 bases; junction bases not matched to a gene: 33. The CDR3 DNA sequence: TGTGCCAGCATTCTACCACCCCCCTCCTCTGAGACTAGCGGGGGGACCTTCGCAGGGACCCAGTACTTC. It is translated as CASILPPPSSETSGGTFAGTQYF.

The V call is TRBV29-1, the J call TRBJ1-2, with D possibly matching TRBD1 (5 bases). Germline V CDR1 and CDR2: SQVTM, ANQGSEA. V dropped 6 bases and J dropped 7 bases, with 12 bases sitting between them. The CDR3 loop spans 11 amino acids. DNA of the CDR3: TGCAGCGTCGGGACCTTGGCTGGCTACACCTTC. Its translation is CSVGTLAGYTF.

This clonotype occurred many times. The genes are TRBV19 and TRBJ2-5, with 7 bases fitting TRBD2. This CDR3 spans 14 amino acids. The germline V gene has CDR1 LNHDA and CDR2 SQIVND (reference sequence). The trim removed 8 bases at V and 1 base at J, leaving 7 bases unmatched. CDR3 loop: CASRASGGQETQYF. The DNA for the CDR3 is TGTGCCAGTCGGGCTTCGGGAGGCCAAGAGACCCAGTACTTC.

The chain's CDR3 is CASRRTAGEQYF. CDR3 in DNA: TGTGCCAGCAGACGGACAGCCGGCGAGCAGTACTTC. The J gene is TRBJ2-7, the V gene TRBV6-2 or TRBV6-3; possible D gene TRBD1, 6 bases. Per germline, CDR1 MNHEY and CDR2 SVGEGT. The CDR3 runs 12 residues. Trimming left V 6 bases short and J 6 bases short, with 12 bases between.

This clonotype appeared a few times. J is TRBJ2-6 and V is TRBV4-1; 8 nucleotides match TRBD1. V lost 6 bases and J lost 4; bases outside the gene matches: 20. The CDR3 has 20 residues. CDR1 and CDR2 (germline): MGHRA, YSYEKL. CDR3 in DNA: TGCGCCAGCAGGTCATACTCTGGACAGGGTTTGATAGTCGGGGCCAACGTCCTGACTTTC. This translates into CASRSYSGQGLIVGANVLTF.

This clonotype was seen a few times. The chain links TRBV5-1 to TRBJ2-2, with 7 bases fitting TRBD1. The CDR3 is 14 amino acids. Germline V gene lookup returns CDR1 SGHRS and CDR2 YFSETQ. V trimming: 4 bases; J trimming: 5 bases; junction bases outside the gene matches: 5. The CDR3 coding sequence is TGCGCCAGCAGCGGTACAGGGGTGACCGGGGAGCTGTTTTTT. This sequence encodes CASSGTGVTGELFF.

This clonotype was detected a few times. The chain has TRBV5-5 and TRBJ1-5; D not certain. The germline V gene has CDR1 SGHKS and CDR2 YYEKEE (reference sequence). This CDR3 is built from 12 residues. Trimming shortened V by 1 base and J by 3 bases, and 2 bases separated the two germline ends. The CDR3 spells CASSLNNQPQHF. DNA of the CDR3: TGTGCCAGCAGCTTGAACAATCAGCCCCAGCATTTT.

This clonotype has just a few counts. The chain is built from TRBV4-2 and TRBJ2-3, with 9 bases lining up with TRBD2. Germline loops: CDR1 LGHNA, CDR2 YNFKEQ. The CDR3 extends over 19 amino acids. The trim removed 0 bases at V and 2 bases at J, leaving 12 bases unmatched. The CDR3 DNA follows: TGTGCCAGCAGCCAAGATGGTCACCGTAGCGGGGGCACCACAGATACGCAGTATTTT. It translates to CASSQDGHRSGGTTDTQYF.

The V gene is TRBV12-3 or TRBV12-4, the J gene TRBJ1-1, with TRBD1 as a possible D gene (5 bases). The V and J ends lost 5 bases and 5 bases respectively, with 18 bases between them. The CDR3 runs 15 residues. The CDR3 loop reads CASSPSTAIRTEAFF. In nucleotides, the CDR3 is TGTGCCAGCAGTCCCTCGACAGCCATAAGAACTGAAGCTTTCTTT.

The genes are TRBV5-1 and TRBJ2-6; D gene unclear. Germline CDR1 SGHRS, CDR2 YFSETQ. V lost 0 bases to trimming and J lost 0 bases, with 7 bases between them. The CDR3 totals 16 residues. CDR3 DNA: TGCGCCAGCAGCTTGGGACACCTCTCTGGGGCCAACGTCCTGACTTTC. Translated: CASSLGHLSGANVLTF.

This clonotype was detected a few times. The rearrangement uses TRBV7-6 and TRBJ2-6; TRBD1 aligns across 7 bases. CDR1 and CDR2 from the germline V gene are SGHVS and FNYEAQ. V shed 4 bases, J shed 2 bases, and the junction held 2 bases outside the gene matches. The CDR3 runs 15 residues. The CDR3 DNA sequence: TGTGCCAGCAGCTCGACAGGGACTGGGGCCAACGTCCTGACTTTC. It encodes CASSSTGTGANVLTF.